Below, 18 T cell receptor beta chains from the same sample are listed, as sequenced in a study of shared clonotypes between healthy human individuals. Using immunoSEQ multiplex PCR, the repertoire was profiled, and TCRdb retains in-frame clones only, with some absent. The table records approximately 640,000 clones, about 78% of them present only once. Sample: memory CD4+ T cells sorted from blood. Stated subset: CD45RA-negative fraction. These receptors were obtained from a woman in her twenties or thirties in good health.

The gene calls are TRBV28 and TRBJ2-5, with TRBD2 identical over 10 bases. Germline V CDR1 and CDR2: MDHEN, SYDVKM. This CDR3 region has 17 residues. Unmatched junction bases numbered 10, after V lost 2 bases and J lost 4 bases. CDR3 in amino acids: CASSLVASGSVLETQYF. The DNA for the CDR3 is TGTGCCAGCAGTTTAGTGGCTAGCGGGAGTGTATTAGAGACCCAGTACTTC.

V and J are TRBV7-2 and TRBJ2-5; no definite D call. Germline CDR1 SGHTA, CDR2 FQGNSA. The V end was cut by 3 bases, the J end by 6 bases, with 8 bases between. The CDR3 covers 12 residues. In nucleotides, the CDR3 is TGTGCCAGCAGCTTGAACAGAAAGACCCAGTACTTC. Amino acid sequence: CASSLNRKTQYF.

This clone was detected only a few times. The chain employs TRBV28 and TRBJ2-1; D is unclear. The CDR3 is made up of 14 amino acids. Germline loops: CDR1 MDHEN, CDR2 SYDVKM. Trimming removed 7 bases at V and 2 bases at J, with 12 bases between. The CDR3 bases are TGTGCCAGCAAGTTGGGATTGGCCTACAATGAGCAGTTCTTC. This encodes CASKLGLAYNEQFF.

J is TRBJ2-3 and V is TRBV9; TRBD2 agrees at 15 bases. CDR3 length: 17 amino acids. V lost 2 bases and J lost 0; bases outside the gene matches: 1. Germline assignment: CDR1 SGDLS and CDR2 YYNGEE. Here the CDR3 reads CASSVGTSGGSTDTQYF. The CDR3 coding sequence is TGTGCCAGCAGCGTGGGGACTAGCGGGGGGAGCACAGATACGCAGTATTTT.

The CDR3 nucleotides are TGTGCCAGCTCACCAAGCCTAGCGGGGAAATACGAGCAGTACTTC. It encodes CASSPSLAGKYEQYF. The chain is built from TRBV18 and TRBJ2-7; 9 positions match TRBD2. Looked up from germline, CDR1 is KGHSH and CDR2 is LQKENI. Germline trimming cut 2 bases from V and 4 bases from J; bases unmatched to any gene: 6. This CDR3 contains 15 residues.

This clone was counted only a few times. The rearrangement uses TRBV19 and TRBJ2-7; 8 bases line up with TRBD1. The J segment lost 7 bases and the V segment lost 3 bases, leaving 5 bases of the junction unmatched. Germline-derived CDR1 and CDR2 are LNHDA and SQIVND (reference sequence). This CDR3 comprises 13 residues. In DNA, the CDR3 is TGTGCCAGTAGTATTAAACAGGGGGGTGAGCAGTACTTC. Its protein product is CASSIKQGGEQYF.

This chain uses TRBV4-2 with TRBJ1-2; unclear D gene. Germline CDR1 is LGHNA and CDR2 is YNFKEQ. V was trimmed by 3 bases and J by 7 bases, leaving 21 bases between them. The CDR3 loop spans 16 amino acids. CDR3 protein: CASSQLTEMGFRGYTF. The CDR3 DNA is TGTGCCAGCAGCCAGCTTACGGAAATGGGGTTTCGTGGCTACACCTTC.

This clone was detected only a few times. This chain links TRBV5-5 with TRBJ1-5, with unresolved D. The length of the CDR3 is 12 residues. V shed 4 bases and J shed 4 bases, with 6 bases lying between them. The germline gives CDR1 SGHKS, CDR2 YYEKEE (reference sequence). As DNA, the CDR3 is TGTGCCAGCAGCCTTCTTAATCAGCCCCAGCATTTT. It yields the protein CASSLLNQPQHF.

This clone occurred a few times. V usage is TRBV2 and J usage is TRBJ1-4, with TRBD1 matching over 8 bases. Germline CDR1 reads SNHLY; CDR2 reads FYNNEI. The CDR3 is 15 amino acids. J lost 2 bases, V lost 6 bases, and 5 bases had no gene match. In nucleotides, the CDR3 is TGTGCCAGCAGGTTCCGGGACAGGACTAATGAAAAACTGTTTTTT. It translates to CASRFRDRTNEKLFF.

This rearrangement joins TRBV6-5 to TRBJ1-1; TRBD1 matches at 8 bases. Looked up from germline, CDR1 is MNHEY and CDR2 is SVGAGI. With 8 bases clipped from V and 1 base from J, the junction kept 3 bases outside the gene matches. This CDR3 is built from 13 residues. The CDR3 sequence is CASFDRGNTEAFF. The CDR3 nucleotides read TGTGCCAGCTTCGACAGGGGGAACACTGAAGCTTTCTTT.

This clone was seen only once. The chain carries TRBV30 and TRBJ1-6, with D unresolved. Per germline, CDR1 GTSNPN and CDR2 SVGIG (reference sequence). The CDR3 consists of 17 residues. V dropped 0 bases and J dropped 5 bases, with 17 bases sitting between them. As DNA, the CDR3 is TGTGCCTGGAGTGTATGGGAAGCCAGGTTCGATAATTCACCCCTCCACTTT. This gives the protein CAWSVWEARFDNSPLHF.

This clone was counted only a few times. Within the sample, other DNA sequences also encode this same CDR3. This sequence joins TRBV18 and TRBJ2-7; possibly TRBD2 for D (6 bases). The CDR3 is made up of 13 amino acids. Germline CDR1 and CDR2: KGHSH and LQKENI. V was pared by 3 bases and J by 0 bases, with 6 bases between. The CDR3 DNA sequence: TGTGCCAGCTCACCCGGGAGCTCCTACGAGCAGTACTTC. Translation gives CASSPGSSYEQYF.

The chain uses TRBV5-1 and TRBJ2-7; D possibly corresponds to TRBD2 (5 bases). CDR1 and CDR2 from the germline V gene are SGHRS and YFSETQ. The ends were cut back, 2 bases at V and 2 bases at J, with 17 bases in the middle. The length of the CDR3 is 16 residues. The CDR3 is CASSFLAGVEAYEQYF. The CDR3 DNA sequence: TGCGCCAGCAGCTTTCTGGCCGGGGTTGAGGCCTACGAGCAGTACTTC.

The chain joins TRBV5-1 to TRBJ2-1, with 8 nucleotides matching TRBD1. The trim removed 4 bases at V and 8 bases at J, leaving 8 bases unmatched. There are 14 residues in the CDR3. Germline CDR1 is SGHRS and CDR2 is YFSETQ. The CDR3 region has the DNA TGCGCCAGCAGCCCCCCGACAGGGGCGGATGAGCAGTTCTTC. It specifies CASSPPTGADEQFF.

This clone appeared many times. The chain combines TRBV5-1 with TRBJ2-1; D is uncertain. Trimming stripped 0 bases from V and 5 bases from J, with 12 bases between. The V gene's germline CDR1 is SGHRS and CDR2 YFSETQ. The CDR3 length is 15 residues. The CDR3 sequence: CASSLVWPLNNEQFF. The CDR3 nucleotides are TGCGCCAGCAGCTTGGTGTGGCCGCTAAACAATGAGCAGTTCTTC.

The J gene is TRBJ2-3, the V gene TRBV29-1, with a tentative D call TRBD2 (5 bases). CDR3 length: 13 residues. Germline CDR1 reads SQVTM; CDR2 reads ANQGSEA. The ends were cut back, 7 bases at V and 3 bases at J, with 14 bases in the middle. CDR3 nucleotides: TGCAGCGCAGCGGTCGGGGTGACAGATACGCAGTATTTT. Amino acid sequence: CSAAVGVTDTQYF.

The chain joins TRBV13 to TRBJ2-3; D unresolved. The V gene's germline CDR1 is PRHDT and CDR2 FYEKMQ (reference sequence). Trimming took off 3 bases at V and 3 bases at J, with 13 bases between the two ends. CDR3 length: 15 residues. The CDR3 sequence is CASSLRMGETDTQYF. DNA for the CDR3: TGTGCCAGCAGCTTGCGCATGGGTGAGACAGATACGCAGTATTTT.

This chain uses TRBV28 with TRBJ1-1; TRBD1 matches 7 bases. Per germline, CDR1 MDHEN and CDR2 SYDVKM. J gave up 7 bases and V 5 bases, and 10 bases lay outside the gene matches. The length of the CDR3 is 14 residues. CDR3: CASSVPPGQLEAFF. In DNA form, the CDR3 reads TGTGCCAGCAGTGTGCCTCCGGGACAGCTTGAAGCTTTCTTT.